The clone carrying this T cell receptor (beta chain) occurred many times. Its antigen is not identified. For a library built for alpha chains, this beta chain is a stray read; little rests on its size. Every cDNA TCR molecule received its own unique molecular identifier. TCRdb re-called the 5' RACE reads with MiXCR, one entry per CDR3 protein. The sample includes about 8,400 distinct CDR3 sequences, approximately 8.9% of them seen just once. Sample time point: sample taken at primary tumor resection. Extraction of whole RNA from tumor, nontumor lung or frozen PBMC preceded unsorted sequencing. The data originate from a study of spatial heterogeneity in lung cancer. Study outcomes and limitations: Expanded alpha and beta TCR counts within tumors tracked tumor mutation counts.

The CDR3 covers 15 residues. CDR1 and CDR2 from the germline V gene are MNHNS and SASEGT. J was trimmed by 6 bases and V by 3 bases; bases with no gene match: 11. Source: lung tumor tissue, taken at surgery. The chain joins TRBV6-1 to TRBJ2-7; 7 nucleotides align to TRBD1. The TCR comes from a male donor with early-stage non-small cell lung cancer. CDR3 sequence (DNA): TGTGCCAGCAGTGAGACAGGGATTGATTCGGGCGAGCAGTACTTC. This encodes CASSETGIDSGEQYF.